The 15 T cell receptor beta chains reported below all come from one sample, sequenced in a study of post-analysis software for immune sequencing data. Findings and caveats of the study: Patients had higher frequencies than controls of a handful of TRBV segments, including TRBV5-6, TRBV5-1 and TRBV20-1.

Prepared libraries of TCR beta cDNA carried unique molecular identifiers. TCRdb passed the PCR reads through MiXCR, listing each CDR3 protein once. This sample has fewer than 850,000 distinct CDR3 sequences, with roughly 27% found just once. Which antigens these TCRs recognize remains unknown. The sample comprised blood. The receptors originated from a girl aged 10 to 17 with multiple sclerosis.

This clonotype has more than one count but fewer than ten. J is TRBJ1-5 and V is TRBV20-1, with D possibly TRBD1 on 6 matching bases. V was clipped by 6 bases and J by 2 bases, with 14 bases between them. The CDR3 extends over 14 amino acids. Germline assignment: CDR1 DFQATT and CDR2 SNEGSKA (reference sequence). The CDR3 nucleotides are TGCAGTGCGTGGACTCCAGGGGGCAATCAGCCCCAGCATTTT. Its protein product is CSAWTPGGNQPQHF.

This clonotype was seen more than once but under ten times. Written as DNA, the CDR3 is TGTGCCAGCGTTTTACCGGGACGGCACACTGAAGCTTTCTTT. Translated, it gives CASVLPGRHTEAFF. The chain recombines TRBV28 with TRBJ1-1, with a weak D call TRBD1 (5 bases). V dropped 8 bases and J dropped 3 bases, with 16 bases sitting between them. Germline values: CDR1 MDHEN, CDR2 SYDVKM. The CDR3 is 14 residues long. Full variable domain (missing parts from reference TRBV28 and TRBJ1-1): DVKVTQSSRYLVKRTGEKVFLECVQDMDHENMFWYRQDPGLGLRLIYFSYDVKMKEKGDIPEGYSVSREKKERFSLILESASTNQTSMYLCASVLPGRHTEAFFGQGTRLTVV.

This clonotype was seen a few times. CDR3 sequence (DNA): TGTGCCAGCAGCCCCCGTGTGGGTTCTTACGAGCAGTACTTC. Protein: CASSPRVGSYEQYF. This chain joins TRBV3-1 and TRBJ2-7; D gene unclear. The V and J ends lost 4 bases and 4 bases respectively, with 14 bases between them. CDR3 size: 14 residues. The germline gives CDR1 LGHDT, CDR2 YNNKEL (reference sequence).

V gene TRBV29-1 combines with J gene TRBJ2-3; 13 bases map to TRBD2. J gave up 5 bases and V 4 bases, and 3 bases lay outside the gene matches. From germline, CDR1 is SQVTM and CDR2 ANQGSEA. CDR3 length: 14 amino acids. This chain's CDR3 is CSVVTSGRVDTQYF. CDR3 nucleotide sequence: TGCAGCGTTGTTACTAGCGGGAGGGTAGATACGCAGTATTTT.

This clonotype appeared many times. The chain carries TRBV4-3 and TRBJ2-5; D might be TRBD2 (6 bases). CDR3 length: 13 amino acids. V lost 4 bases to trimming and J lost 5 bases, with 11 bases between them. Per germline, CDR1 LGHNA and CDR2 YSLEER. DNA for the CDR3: TGCGCCAGCAGCCCCTTTGCGGGGGAGACCCAGTACTTC. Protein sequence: CASSPFAGETQYF.

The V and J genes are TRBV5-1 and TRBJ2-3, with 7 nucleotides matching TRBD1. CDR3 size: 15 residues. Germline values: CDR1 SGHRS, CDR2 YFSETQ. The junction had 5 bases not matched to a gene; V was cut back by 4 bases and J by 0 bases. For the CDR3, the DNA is TGCGCCAGCAGCCGACAGGGTTTGAGCACAGATACGCAGTATTTT. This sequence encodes CASSRQGLSTDTQYF.

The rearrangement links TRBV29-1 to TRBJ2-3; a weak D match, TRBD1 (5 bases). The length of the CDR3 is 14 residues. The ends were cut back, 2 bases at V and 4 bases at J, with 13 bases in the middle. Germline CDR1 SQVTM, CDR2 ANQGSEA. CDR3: CSVEPAGAPDTQYF. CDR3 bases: TGCAGCGTTGAACCAGCTGGGGCCCCAGATACGCAGTATTTT.

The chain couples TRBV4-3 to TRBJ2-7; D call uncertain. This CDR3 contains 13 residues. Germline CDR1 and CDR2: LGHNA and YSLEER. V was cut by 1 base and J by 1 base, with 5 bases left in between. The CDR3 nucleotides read TGCGCCAGCAGCCAAGTCGGGTCCTACGAGCAGTACTTC. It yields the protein CASSQVGSYEQYF.

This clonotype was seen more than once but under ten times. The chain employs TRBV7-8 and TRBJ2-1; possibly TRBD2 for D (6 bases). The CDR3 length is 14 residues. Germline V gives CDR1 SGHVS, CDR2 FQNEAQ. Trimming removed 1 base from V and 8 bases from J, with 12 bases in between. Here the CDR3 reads CASSLGLPGDEQFF. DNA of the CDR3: TGTGCCAGCAGCTTAGGACTCCCGGGGGATGAGCAGTTCTTC. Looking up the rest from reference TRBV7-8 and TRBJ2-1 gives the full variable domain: GAGVSQSPRYKVAKRGQDVALRCDPISGHVSLFWYQQALGQGPEFLTYFQNEAQLDKSGLPSDRFFAERPEGSVSTLKIQRTQQEDSAVYLCASSLGLPGDEQFFGPGTRLTVL.

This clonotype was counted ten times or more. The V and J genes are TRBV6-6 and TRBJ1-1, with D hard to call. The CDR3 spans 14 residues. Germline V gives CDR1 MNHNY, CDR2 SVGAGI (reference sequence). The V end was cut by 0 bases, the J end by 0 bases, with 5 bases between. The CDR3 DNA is TGTGCCAGCAGTTACTCGAAAGTGAACACTGAAGCTTTCTTT. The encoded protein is CASSYSKVNTEAFF.

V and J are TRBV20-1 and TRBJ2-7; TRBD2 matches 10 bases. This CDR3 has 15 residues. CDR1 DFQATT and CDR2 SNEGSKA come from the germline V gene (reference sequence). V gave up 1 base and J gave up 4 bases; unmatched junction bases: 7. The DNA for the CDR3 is TGCAGTGCTAGAGGTAGAGCGGGAGGGTCGTACGAGCAGTACTTC. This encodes CSARGRAGGSYEQYF.

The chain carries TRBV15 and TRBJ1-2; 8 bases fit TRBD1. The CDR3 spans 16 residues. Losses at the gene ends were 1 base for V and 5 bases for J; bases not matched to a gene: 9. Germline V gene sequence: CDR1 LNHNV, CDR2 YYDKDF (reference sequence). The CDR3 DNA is TGTGCCACCAGCAGAGCCCCGGGACAGGAATTTTATGGCTACACCTTC. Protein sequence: CATSRAPGQEFYGYTF.

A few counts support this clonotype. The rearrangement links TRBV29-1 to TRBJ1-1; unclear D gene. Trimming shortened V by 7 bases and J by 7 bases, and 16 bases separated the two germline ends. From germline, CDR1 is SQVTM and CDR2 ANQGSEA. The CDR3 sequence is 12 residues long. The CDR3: CSATPWSDEAFF. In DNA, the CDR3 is TGCAGCGCCACACCTTGGAGCGATGAAGCTTTCTTT.

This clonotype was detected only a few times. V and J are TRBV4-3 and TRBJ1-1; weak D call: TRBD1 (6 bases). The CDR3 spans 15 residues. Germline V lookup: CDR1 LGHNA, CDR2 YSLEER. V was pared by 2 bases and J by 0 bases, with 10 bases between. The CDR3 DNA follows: TGCGCCAGCAGCCAAAAGACAGGAATGAACACTGAAGCTTTCTTT. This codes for CASSQKTGMNTEAFF.

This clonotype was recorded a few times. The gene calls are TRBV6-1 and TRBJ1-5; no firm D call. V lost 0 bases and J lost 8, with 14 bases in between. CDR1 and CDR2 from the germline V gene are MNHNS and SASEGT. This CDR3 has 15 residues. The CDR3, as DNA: TGTGCCAGCAGTGAAGCGGGTCCGTATGGGGAGCCCCAGCATTTT. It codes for CASSEAGPYGEPQHF.